This section outlines one TCR beta chain sequence together with its context. The CDR3 covers 15 residues. In germline, CDR1 is SEHNR, CDR2 FQNEAQ (reference sequence). J lost 0 bases, V lost 5 bases, and 4 bases had no gene match. This sample is drawn from a study of blood T cell repertoires in COVID-19. Study-level information: The cDNA or gDNA used as material had been derived from T cells, B-cell-depleted T cells, or PBMCs.

Method: immunoSEQ multiplex PCR; TCRdb's copy keeps in-frame clones and lacks some. The sample carries fewer than 130,000 clones, around 66% recorded once. Material for sequencing was peripheral blood. This receptor was taken from a man aged 80 or over with acute or convalescent COVID-19. The chain uses TRBV7-9 and TRBJ1-3; 7 nucleotides align to TRBD1. The CDR3 DNA sequence: TGTGCCAGCAGCGCAGGGGGACCCTCTGGAAACACCATATATTTT. Translating gives CASSAGGPSGNTIYF. The full variable domain, rest sourced from reference TRBV7-9 and TRBJ1-3, is DTGVSQNPRHKITKRGQNVTFRCDPISEHNRLYWYRQTLGQGPEFLTYFQNEAQLEKSRLLSDRFSAERPKGSFSTLEIQRTEQGDSAMYLCASSAGGPSGNTIYFGEGSWLTVV.